One and the same sample provided the 7 T cell receptor beta chains below, sequenced in a study of T cells in Graves' hyperthyroidism and ophthalmopathy. RNA transcripts yielded amplified TCR beta CDR3 regions. Initially, a first-round RT-PCR of the TCR CDR3 employed the HTBI primer set. MiXCR, run by TCRdb on the multiplex PCR reads, gives a single entry per CDR3 protein. In the table there are a few hundred thousand distinct CDR3 sequences, 46% of which are singletons. The material sequenced was peripheral blood or thyroid tissue (not recorded which). Receptors originate from an adult woman with Graves' disease, either hyperthyroidism or ophthalmopathy (not recorded which).

This clonotype has just a few counts. This sequence joins TRBV3-1 and TRBJ2-6, with a tentative D call TRBD1 (6 bases). This CDR3 contains 19 residues. Trimming took off 1 base at V and 4 bases at J, with 20 bases between the two ends. CDR1 is LGHDT, CDR2 YNNKEL, per germline (reference sequence). Here the CDR3 DNA reads TGTGCCAGCAGCCAAGCCCTCTCAGGGGCCGTGTCGGGGGCCAACGTCCTGACTTTC. This encodes CASSQALSGAVSGANVLTF.

In its sample, this clonotype was seen many times. J is TRBJ2-7 and V is TRBV5-1; D is unclear. The CDR3 totals 13 residues. The V end was cut by 0 bases, the J end by 5 bases, with 9 bases between. Germline CDR1 SGHRS, CDR2 YFSETQ. The CDR3 DNA is TGCGCCAGCAGCTTGGGGGGTTTCCACGAGCAGTACTTC. Translating gives CASSLGGFHEQYF.

The chain combines TRBV27 with TRBJ1-1; D not resolved. CDR1 and CDR2 (germline): MNHEY, SMNVEV (reference sequence). Deletions cut 3 bases from V and 1 base from J, with 6 bases between. CDR3 length: 13 amino acids. In DNA form, the CDR3 reads TGTGCCAGCAGTTTTTATAGGAACACTGAAGCTTTCTTT. Translating gives CASSFYRNTEAFF.

The DNA for the CDR3 is TGTGCCAGCAGACCGGCGCCGGTTGGCGAGCAGTACTTC. It is translated as CASRPAPVGEQYF. The chain is built from TRBV12-3 or TRBV12-4 and TRBJ2-7; no firm D call. The CDR3 is made up of 13 amino acids. Trimming took 6 bases from V and 6 from J, leaving 15 bases between them.

This clonotype was seen at least ten times. J is TRBJ1-3 and V is TRBV7-8; D gene unclear. Germline assignment: CDR1 SGHVS and CDR2 FQNEAQ. The CDR3 has 16 amino acids. Trimming shortened V by 1 base and J by 2 bases, and 12 bases separated the two germline ends. The DNA for the CDR3 is TGTGCCAGCAGCTTAGTAGTAAGCAGTGCTGGAAACACCATATATTTT. This sequence encodes CASSLVVSSAGNTIYF.

This clonotype was seen repeatedly, ten times or more. The rearrangement joins TRBV12-3 or TRBV12-4 to TRBJ2-7, with D perhaps TRBD1 (5 bases). CDR3 length: 14 amino acids. The V and J ends lost 3 bases and 2 bases respectively, with 11 bases between them. CDR3 sequence: CASSFDSRAYEQYF. For the CDR3, the DNA is TGTGCCAGCAGTTTTGACAGTCGGGCCTACGAGCAGTACTTC.

The genes are TRBV6-1 and TRBJ2-7; 10 nucleotides align to TRBD2. The germline gives CDR1 MNHNS, CDR2 SASEGT. The CDR3 sequence is 14 residues long. CDR3 sequence (DNA): TGTGCTAGAGATGAGGCTAGCGGGAGCTACGAGCAGTACTTC. This translates into CARDEASGSYEQYF.